This entry lists 30 T cell receptor beta chains sequenced from one sample in a study of blood T cell repertoires in COVID-19. Assay used: immunoSEQ multiplex PCR; TCRdb lists only in-frame clones, some missing. This sample has 130,000 or so clones, with roughly four fifths found just once. Sequenced sample: peripheral blood. These receptors were obtained from a human donor in a cohort sampled during active COVID-19.

The chain recombines TRBV15 with TRBJ2-3, with D hard to call. Looked up from germline, CDR1 is LNHNV and CDR2 is YYDKDF (reference sequence). The ends were cut back, 0 bases at V and 6 bases at J, with 7 bases in the middle. This CDR3 has 13 residues. CDR3 in DNA: TGTGCCACCAGCAGAGATTTGTCGGATACGCAGTATTTT. This encodes CATSRDLSDTQYF.

The chain recombines TRBV7-2 with TRBJ2-2, with D perhaps matching TRBD2 (7 bases). V was pared by 4 bases and J by 6 bases, with 15 bases between. Germline V gives CDR1 SGHTA, CDR2 FQGNSA. The CDR3 is 15 amino acids. CDR3 amino acids: CASSSTGGAPGELFF. Here the CDR3 DNA reads TGTGCCAGCAGCTCGACGGGGGGCGCGCCCGGGGAGCTGTTTTTT.

This clone was detected a few times. The chain employs TRBV5-1 and TRBJ2-1, with 13 nucleotides matching TRBD2. Trimming at V came to 0 bases and at J to 7 bases, leaving 7 bases not matched to a gene. Per the germline V gene, CDR1 is SGHRS and CDR2 is YFSETQ. This CDR3 has 17 amino acids. CDR3 nucleotides: TGCGCCAGCAGCTTGGGGTACGGACTAGCGGGAGTTAATGAGCAGTTCTTC. Amino acids: CASSLGYGLAGVNEQFF. Supplemented by reference TRBV5-1 and TRBJ2-1, the full variable domain reads KAGVTQTPRYLIKTRGQQVTLSCSPISGHRSVSWYQQTPGQGLQFLFEYFSETQRNKGNFPGRFSGRQFSNSRSEMNVSTLELGDSALYLCASSLGYGLAGVNEQFFGPGTRLTVL.

CDR3 amino acids: CASSSSGTGGAMGELFF. The CDR3 DNA sequence: TGTGCCAGCAGCTCCTCCGGGACAGGGGGCGCTATGGGGGAGCTGTTTTTT. The chain has TRBV7-2 and TRBJ2-2, with TRBD1 matching over 12 bases. The germline CDR1 and CDR2 sequences are SGHTA and FQGNSA. CDR3 length equals 17 residues. V gave up 4 bases and J gave up 8 bases; unmatched junction bases: 11.

The chain combines TRBV6-6 with TRBJ2-4, with D possibly TRBD2 on 5 matching bases. V shed 5 bases and J shed 0 bases, with 11 bases lying between them. Germline assignment: CDR1 MNHNY and CDR2 SVGAGI (reference sequence). CDR3 length: 15 residues. CDR3 bases: TGTGCCAGCAGTCACAGACTACTAGCCAAAAACATTCAGTACTTC. Amino acid sequence: CASSHRLLAKNIQYF.

V is TRBV15 and J is TRBJ2-2, with D possibly TRBD2 on 5 matching bases. The CDR3 is 16 amino acids. Per the germline V gene, CDR1 is LNHNV and CDR2 is YYDKDF (reference sequence). Deletions cut 7 bases from V and 1 base from J, with 16 bases between. The CDR3 DNA sequence: TGTGCCACCACCCCGGGGTCCAAATGGAACACCGGGGAGCTGTTTTTT. It encodes CATTPGSKWNTGELFF.

The chain carries TRBV18 and TRBJ2-5, with TRBD2 matching 13 bases. Per germline, CDR1 KGHSH and CDR2 LQKENI. The CDR3 is 15 residues long. V gave up 3 bases and J gave up 5 bases; unmatched junction bases: 3. Written as DNA, the CDR3 is TGTGCCAGCTCACCGGGACTAGCGGGAACGGAGACCCAGTACTTC. Residues: CASSPGLAGTETQYF.

This rearrangement joins TRBV5-8 to TRBJ2-1, with D possibly TRBD2 on 5 matching bases. CDR1 and CDR2 (germline): SGHTS, YDEGEE. This CDR3 spans 15 amino acids. With 5 bases removed from V and 2 bases from J, the gap between germline ends came to 14 bases. CDR3 loop: CASSLVSGAYNEQFF. The CDR3 DNA follows: TGTGCCAGCAGTTTAGTGAGCGGCGCCTACAATGAGCAGTTCTTC.

This clone occurred once. The J gene is TRBJ2-3, the V gene TRBV9; TRBD2 is a possible D gene (5 bases). The germline V gene encodes CDR1 SGDLS and CDR2 YYNGEE. Trimming took 2 bases from V and 4 from J, leaving 17 bases between them. This CDR3 comprises 16 residues. The CDR3 reads CASSVLGAVSADTQYF. Written as DNA, the CDR3 is TGTGCCAGCAGCGTCCTGGGAGCGGTTAGTGCAGATACGCAGTATTTT.

The chain links TRBV15 to TRBJ1-2; TRBD1 matches 9 bases. This CDR3 is 17 amino acids long. The germline V gene has CDR1 LNHNV and CDR2 YYDKDF (reference sequence). Trimming removed 4 bases from V and 10 bases from J; junction bases left unmatched: 19. The chain's CDR3 is CATSTELIAGTGSTYTF. CDR3 DNA sequence: TGTGCCACCAGCACGGAACTCATTGCCGGGACAGGGAGTACCTACACCTTC.

The rearrangement uses TRBV3-1 (or the pseudogene TRBV3-2) and TRBJ1-6, with 9 bases fitting TRBD1. The ends lost 0 bases at V and 10 bases at J; junction bases unmatched: 7. The germline CDR1 and CDR2 sequences are LGHDT and YNNKEL (reference sequence). The CDR3 covers 16 residues. CDR3: CASSQDPGTGRSPLHF. CDR3 DNA sequence: TGTGCCAGCAGCCAAGACCCGGGGACAGGGAGATCACCCCTCCACTTT.

This sequence joins TRBV3-1 (or the pseudogene TRBV3-2) and TRBJ2-2; perhaps TRBD1 as D (6 bases). Germline loops: CDR1 LGHDT, CDR2 YNNKEL (reference sequence). There are 16 residues in the CDR3. V shed 6 bases and J shed 4 bases, with 18 bases lying between them. The CDR3 loop reads CASSQTQGLVTGELFF. The CDR3 coding sequence is TGTGCCAGCAGTCAGACACAGGGATTGGTCACCGGGGAGCTGTTTTTT.

The V and J genes are TRBV7-9 and TRBJ2-7; possible D gene TRBD1, 7 bases. CDR3 size: 14 residues. The germline V and J ends were trimmed by 8 bases and 4 bases, with 18 bases remaining between them. Germline loops: CDR1 SEHNR, CDR2 FQNEAQ (reference sequence). The DNA for the CDR3 is TGTGCCAGCTCCTATCAGGGGGGCCCTTACGAGCAGTACTTC. As protein: CASSYQGGPYEQYF. Together with reference TRBV7-9 and TRBJ2-7, the CDR3 gives the full variable domain: DTGVSQNPRHKITKRGQNVTFRCDPISEHNRLYWYRQTLGQGPEFLTYFQNEAQLEKSRLLSDRFSAERPKGSFSTLEIQRTEQGDSAMYLCASSYQGGPYEQYFGPGTRLTVT.

Notes on this clone: This sample also contains other DNA sequences that code for the same CDR3. The rearrangement links TRBV18 to TRBJ2-7; D not certain. The CDR3 totals 12 residues. V was clipped by 5 bases and J by 0 bases, with 5 bases between them. The germline V gene has CDR1 KGHSH and CDR2 LQKENI. DNA of the CDR3: TGTGCCAGCTCATCGAGCTCCTACGAGCAGTACTTC. It specifies CASSSSSYEQYF.

The chain carries TRBV18 and TRBJ2-5; possibly TRBD2 for D (6 bases). CDR1 and CDR2 from the germline V gene are KGHSH and LQKENI. Trimming left V 0 bases short and J 5 bases short, with 10 bases between. This CDR3 has 14 amino acids. The CDR3: CASSPPQGRETQYF. The CDR3 nucleotides are TGTGCCAGCTCACCACCCCAAGGGAGGGAGACCCAGTACTTC.

This sequence joins TRBV5-4 and TRBJ2-3; 12 bases fit TRBD1. Germline values: CDR1 SGHNT, CDR2 YYREEE (reference sequence). This CDR3 region has 15 residues. J lost 4 bases, V lost 4 bases, and 4 bases had no gene match. The CDR3 nucleotides are TGTGCCAGCAGCCCGGGACAGGGGGCCCCAGATACGCAGTATTTT. Translating gives CASSPGQGAPDTQYF.

The CDR3 nucleotides are TGTGCCAGCAGTTTTAGGGGAGGGGTTGGGAATCAGCCCCAGCATTTT. It codes for CASSFRGGVGNQPQHF. The V call is TRBV6-2 or TRBV6-3, the J call TRBJ1-5; TRBD1 might be the D (5 bases). This CDR3 contains 16 residues. V was shortened by 4 bases and J by 4 bases, with 17 bases between the two germline ends. CDR1 MNHEY and CDR2 SVGEGT come from the germline V gene.

The gene calls are TRBV19 and TRBJ2-5; the match to TRBD1 covers 8 bases. This CDR3 contains 13 residues. Germline values: CDR1 LNHDA, CDR2 SQIVND (reference sequence). Trimming cost V 9 bases and J 4 bases; bases outside gene matches: 7. The CDR3 region is CASSTGAVETQYF. As DNA, the CDR3 is TGTGCCAGCTCGACAGGGGCGGTAGAGACCCAGTACTTC.

The rearrangement links TRBV19 to TRBJ1-6, with 7 nucleotides matching TRBD1. V shed 9 bases, J shed 5 bases, and the junction held 7 bases outside the gene matches. CDR1 and CDR2 (germline): LNHDA, SQIVND (reference sequence). This CDR3 contains 14 residues. The CDR3 reads CASHRDSNNSPLHF. The CDR3 DNA reads as TGTGCCAGCCACCGGGACAGCAATAATTCACCCCTCCACTTT.

This clone was seen only a few times. The chain uses TRBV5-1 and TRBJ2-7; 9 bases align to TRBD1. The CDR3 totals 15 residues. J lost 6 bases, V lost 5 bases, and 12 bases had no gene match. Germline V gives CDR1 SGHRS, CDR2 YFSETQ. CDR3 nucleotides: TGCGCCAGCAGAGATATCTTGACAGGGGGGTCCGAGCAGTACTTC. This codes for CASRDILTGGSEQYF.

The chain is built from TRBV6-5 and TRBJ1-2; 7 nucleotides align to TRBD1. V dropped 5 bases and J dropped 0; count of bases not matched to a gene: 3. This CDR3 contains 14 residues. Germline CDR1 MNHEY, CDR2 SVGAGI. The CDR3 sequence: CASSRTGPNYGYTF. In DNA form, the CDR3 reads TGTGCCAGCAGTCGGACAGGACCTAACTATGGCTACACCTTC.

The genes are TRBV6-5 and TRBJ1-2; unclear D gene. V was trimmed by 7 bases and J by 5 bases, leaving 14 bases between them. Germline-derived CDR1 and CDR2 are MNHEY and SVGAGI. This CDR3 region has 13 residues. CDR3 protein: CASKKELLYGYTF. CDR3 DNA sequence: TGTGCCAGCAAAAAAGAGCTTTTGTATGGCTACACCTTC.

CDR3: CASSFDRDSEAFF. Here the CDR3 DNA reads TGTGCCAGCAGTTTTGACAGGGATTCTGAAGCTTTCTTT. The chain links TRBV12-3 or TRBV12-4 to TRBJ1-1; 7 nucleotides agree with TRBD1. The CDR3 totals 13 residues. The V gene end was trimmed by 3 bases and the J gene end by 6 bases; junction bases not matched to a gene: 4.

The V gene is TRBV6-2 or TRBV6-3, the J gene TRBJ2-2; TRBD1 aligns across 11 bases. The CDR3 runs to 18 residues. Germline V gene sequence: CDR1 MNHEY, CDR2 SVGEGT. V trimming: 1 base; J trimming: 5 bases; junction bases outside the gene matches: 9. In DNA, the CDR3 is TGTGCCAGCAGTTACTGGGACAGGGGGGCGATTGGGACCGGGGAGCTGTTTTTT. Translated: CASSYWDRGAIGTGELFF.

The chain has TRBV2 and TRBJ2-2; 10 nucleotides align to TRBD2. Germline CDR1 is SNHLY and CDR2 is FYNNEI. The trim removed 5 bases at V and 0 bases at J, leaving 0 bases unmatched. This CDR3 comprises 15 residues. The CDR3 DNA is TGTGCCAGCAGTCTAGCGGGGGCGAACACCGGGGAGCTGTTTTTT. Protein sequence: CASSLAGANTGELFF.

The V and J genes are TRBV15 and TRBJ2-7; D may be TRBD1 (6 bases). The CDR3 is made up of 14 amino acids. Trimming stripped 1 base from V and 6 bases from J, with 13 bases between. Per the germline V gene, CDR1 is LNHNV and CDR2 is YYDKDF (reference sequence). The CDR3 here is CATSRGQGRREQYF. For the CDR3, the DNA is TGTGCCACCAGCAGAGGGCAGGGGCGTCGCGAGCAGTACTTC.

In its sample, this clone was seen a few times. J is TRBJ2-5 and V is TRBV6-1; weak D call: TRBD2 (6 bases). This CDR3 contains 12 residues. V was clipped by 0 bases and J by 13 bases, with 12 bases between them. Looked up from germline, CDR1 is MNHNS and CDR2 is SASEGT. In nucleotides, the CDR3 is TGTGCCAGCAGTGAAGCGCGGAGGGACCGGTACTTC. It encodes CASSEARRDRYF.

The J gene is TRBJ2-3, the V gene TRBV5-1; perhaps TRBD2 as D (6 bases). The germline V gene has CDR1 SGHRS and CDR2 YFSETQ. V dropped 1 base and J dropped 3 bases, with 9 bases sitting between them. There are 14 residues in the CDR3. For the CDR3, the DNA is TGCGCCAGCAGCTTGAACCGGGGGACAGATACGCAGTATTTT. Translation: CASSLNRGTDTQYF.

The V call is TRBV7-3, the J call TRBJ1-1; unclear D gene. Trimming removed 0 bases at V and 5 bases at J, with 10 bases between. CDR1 and CDR2 from the germline V gene are SGHTA and FQGTGA. This CDR3 contains 14 residues. This CDR3 reads CASSLTGSGTEAFF. CDR3 nucleotide sequence: TGTGCCAGCAGCTTAACAGGGAGTGGGACTGAAGCTTTCTTT.

This chain connects TRBV10-1 to TRBJ2-1, with 7 bases matching TRBD2. The CDR3 extends over 19 amino acids. CDR1 and CDR2 (germline): WNHNN, SYGVQD (reference sequence). V lost 2 bases and J lost 5; bases outside the gene matches: 18. CDR3 DNA: TGCGCCAGCAGTGAGACCTCTGCAAAAGGGCGGGGGAGCAACAATGAGCAGTTCTTC. Amino acids: CASSETSAKGRGSNNEQFF.